The 15 T cell receptor beta chains below were found in one sample sequenced in a study of blood T cells in healthy people across ages. Next came a second PCR, run for roughly 6 to 11 cycles, which used a sample-barcoded 5' primer along with a J-beta primer mix. Via MiXCR, TCRdb re-called the 5' RACE reads, giving one row per CDR3 protein. This table has more than 700,000 distinct CDR3 sequences, about 45% appearing once. Input material: blood. These receptors came from a man older than 75 in good health.

This clonotype was counted a few times. The chain couples TRBV21-1 to TRBJ2-7; the table's D call, TRBD1, was not checked against the DNA. TRBV21-1 is given as a pseudogene. The CDR3 runs 14 residues. In DNA form, the CDR3 reads TGTGCCAGCAGCAACGGGACAGGGAGTCACGAGCAGTACTTC. This sequence encodes CASSNGTGSHEQYF.

V gene TRBV7-2 combines with J gene TRBJ2-2, with 10 bases identical to TRBD2. Germline CDR1 is SGHTA and CDR2 is FQGNSA. With 1 base clipped from V and 4 bases from J, the junction kept 12 bases outside the gene matches. The CDR3 is made up of 19 amino acids. DNA of the CDR3: TGTGCCAGCAGCTTAGTCGCTAGCGGGAGCGCCGGTACCACCGGGGAGCTGTTTTTT. Amino acid sequence: CASSLVASGSAGTTGELFF.

The genes are TRBV4-3 and TRBJ1-1; D might be TRBD1 (5 bases). V was clipped by 6 bases and J by 1 base, with 12 bases between them. The CDR3 has 14 amino acids. From germline, CDR1 is LGHNA and CDR2 YSLEER. Here the CDR3 reads CASRKGLPNTEAFF. The CDR3 DNA reads as TGCGCCAGCAGGAAGGGGTTGCCGAACACTGAAGCTTTCTTT.

For the CDR3, the DNA is TGTGCCAGCAGCTTCAGGGACTTCACAGATACGCAGTATTTT. Its protein product is CASSFRDFTDTQYF. The V call is TRBV7-2, the J call TRBJ2-3; D possibly corresponds to TRBD2 (6 bases). The CDR3 runs 14 residues. V dropped 3 bases and J dropped 2 bases, with 9 bases sitting between them. Germline V gene data show CDR1 as SGHTA and CDR2 as FQGNSA.

This clonotype has a handful of counts. The chain joins TRBV7-9 to TRBJ2-3, with 11 bases aligning to TRBD1. From germline, CDR1 is SEHNR and CDR2 FQNEAQ (reference sequence). The trim removed 5 bases at V and 6 bases at J, leaving 7 bases unmatched. This CDR3 is built from 15 residues. This chain's CDR3 is CASSVGTGGSDTQYF. Written as DNA, the CDR3 is TGTGCCAGCAGCGTCGGGACAGGGGGTTCCGATACGCAGTATTTT.

A few counts support this clonotype. CDR3 loop: CASSRDSGSYEQYF. The CDR3 nucleotides are TGTGCCAGCAGTCGGGACTCAGGCTCCTACGAGCAGTACTTC. The V gene is TRBV6-6, the J gene TRBJ2-7; possible D gene TRBD2, 6 bases. The germline V and J ends were trimmed by 5 bases and 0 bases, with 11 bases remaining between them. The germline CDR1 and CDR2 sequences are MNHNY and SVGAGI (reference sequence). CDR3 size: 14 residues.

This clonotype showed up just a few times. The chain recombines TRBV6-1 with TRBJ2-1; TRBD1 might be the D (5 bases). The CDR3 length is 13 residues. CDR1 is MNHNS and CDR2 is SASEGT in the germline V gene. V gave up 4 bases and J gave up 7 bases, with 11 bases separating them. CDR3 DNA: TGTGCCAGCAGTGCCACCAGGGAAAATGAGCAGTTCTTC. Protein sequence: CASSATRENEQFF.

The rearrangement uses TRBV21-1 and TRBJ2-1; TRBD2, the table's D call, lacks a check against the DNA. The J call is in doubt because the DNA end fits TRBJ2-7 better. TRBV21-1 is noted as a pseudogene. The CDR3 is 19 amino acids. DNA of the CDR3: TGTGCCTACAGCCGGGGAGGGACTAGCGGGAATTGCTCCTACAATGAGCAGTACTTC. Its translation is CAYSRGGTSGNCSYNEQYF.

This clonotype came up a few times. Mismatch with germline at one junction end may stem from a read error. This rearrangement joins TRBV7-9 to TRBJ1-4, with TRBD1 matching over 7 bases. The CDR3 contains 14 residues. Per germline, CDR1 SEHNR and CDR2 FQNEAQ (reference sequence). The CDR3, as DNA: TGTGCCAGCAGCTCCGGACAGGAGAATGAAGAACTGTTTTTT. As protein: CASSSGQENEELFF.

Concerning this clonotype: One end of the junction does not line up with germline, which may come from a read error. V is TRBV7-7 and J is TRBJ2-3; D could derive from TRBD1 or TRBD2 (5 bases each). The CDR3 is 16 residues long. Germline V CDR1 and CDR2: SSHAT, FNYEAQ (reference sequence). The CDR3: CASSPGLGVHTDTQYF. CDR3 coding DNA: TGTGCTAGCAGCCCCGGACTGGGGGTCCACACAGATACGCAGTATTTT.

CDR3 amino acids: CASSHPSSGTGSYEQYF. The CDR3 DNA sequence: TGCGCCAGCAGCCACCCATCATCCGGGACTGGCTCCTACGAGCAGTACTTC. V gene TRBV4-3 combines with J gene TRBJ2-7, with a tentative D call TRBD2 (6 bases). CDR1 and CDR2 (germline): LGHNA, YSLEER. V lost 3 bases, J lost 0 bases, and 18 bases lay in between. This CDR3 has 17 amino acids.

This clonotype was found once. The V and J genes are TRBV5-1 and TRBJ2-5, with 7 nucleotides matching TRBD2. This CDR3 spans 15 amino acids. V lost 4 bases and J lost 2; bases outside the gene matches: 8. CDR1 and CDR2 from the germline V gene are SGHRS and YFSETQ. The CDR3 DNA reads as TGCGCCAGCAGCCCTCTTCGGGGGGTACAAGAGACCCAGTACTTC. Its translation is CASSPLRGVQETQYF.

The chain joins TRBV12-3 or TRBV12-4 to TRBJ1-2; D gene ambiguous. This CDR3 is 13 amino acids long. V lost 2 bases to trimming and J lost 4 bases, with 8 bases between them. The CDR3 sequence: CASSLKAGYGYTF. CDR3 nucleotide sequence: TGTGCCAGCAGTTTAAAGGCAGGCTATGGCTACACCTTC.

This clonotype has ten or more counts. The chain has TRBV5-1 and TRBJ2-5; 9 nucleotides agree with TRBD2. The CDR3 is made up of 15 amino acids. Germline trimming cut 6 bases from V and 2 bases from J; bases unmatched to any gene: 8. Per germline, CDR1 SGHRS and CDR2 YFSETQ. DNA for the CDR3: TGCGCCAGCAACTGGTTACTAGCGGGTCAAGAGACCCAGTACTTC. This sequence encodes CASNWLLAGQETQYF.

This clonotype appeared many times. This rearrangement joins TRBV7-2 to TRBJ2-4; possible D gene TRBD2, 6 bases. CDR1 and CDR2 (germline): SGHTA, FQGNSA. Trimming took 2 bases from V and 7 from J, leaving 12 bases between them. The CDR3 is 14 residues long. The DNA for the CDR3 is TGTGCCAGCAGCTTAACGGGAGAGCCCAACATTCAGTACTTC. The encoded protein is CASSLTGEPNIQYF.